The clone carrying this TCR beta chain was detected many times. The antigen remains unidentified. These data belong to a study of blood T cells in healthy people across ages. General study points: Calculation of diversity from one million T cells yielded estimates considered to be underestimates.

PBMCs were isolated at a quantity of at least 7 million per sample. The authors extracted at least 5 micrograms of total RNA per sample. A second roughly 6 to 11 cycle PCR used barcoded and J-beta primers. All samples gave at least 2.5 million CDR3-containing paired-end reads. TCRdb fed the 5' RACE reads into MiXCR, producing one record per CDR3 protein. The sample yields hundreds of thousands of distinct CDR3 sequences, about 32% seen once. The germline V gene has CDR1 SGHNT and CDR2 YYREEE (reference sequence). Trimming took off 9 bases at V and 5 bases at J, with 11 bases between the two ends. The CDR3 is 11 residues long.

The sequenced material came from blood. The gene calls are TRBV5-4 and TRBJ2-5; a possible D gene is TRBD2 (6 bases). The sequence was collected from a woman at least 80 years old in good health. CDR3 nucleotide sequence: TGTGCCACCATCCGGGGGGAGACCCAGTACTTC. Translated, it gives CATIRGETQYF.